This T cell receptor (beta chain) was documented in a study of control samples from healthy donors and cancer patients. This CDR3 comprises 14 residues. V lost 4 bases and J 4 bases, leaving 13 bases between the germline ends. The germline gives CDR1 SEHNR, CDR2 FQNEAQ (reference sequence). Some clones are missing from TCRdb's copy, which holds only in-frame ones; the method was immunoSEQ multiplex PCR. Here the sample spans tens of thousands of clones, more than 85% being singletons. The TCR was taken from a woman between 40 and 50 years old with head and neck cancer. V usage is TRBV7-9 and J usage is TRBJ1-1; D not certain. Material: PBMCs. CDR3 nucleotides: TGTGCCAGCAGCTCGACCGAGAGCGGCACTGAAGCTTTCTTT. Amino acid sequence: CASSSTESGTEAFF.